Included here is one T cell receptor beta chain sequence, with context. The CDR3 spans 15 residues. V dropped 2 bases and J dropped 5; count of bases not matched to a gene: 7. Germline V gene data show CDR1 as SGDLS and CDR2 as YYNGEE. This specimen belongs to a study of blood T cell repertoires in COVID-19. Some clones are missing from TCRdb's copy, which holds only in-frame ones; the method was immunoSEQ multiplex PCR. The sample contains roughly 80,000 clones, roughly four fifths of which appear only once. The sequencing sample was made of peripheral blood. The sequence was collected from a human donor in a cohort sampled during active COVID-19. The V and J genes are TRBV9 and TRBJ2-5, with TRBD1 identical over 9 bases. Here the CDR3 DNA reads TGTGCCAGCAGCGTCGGGACAGGGCCCGGGGAGACCCAGTACTTC. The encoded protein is CASSVGTGPGETQYF.